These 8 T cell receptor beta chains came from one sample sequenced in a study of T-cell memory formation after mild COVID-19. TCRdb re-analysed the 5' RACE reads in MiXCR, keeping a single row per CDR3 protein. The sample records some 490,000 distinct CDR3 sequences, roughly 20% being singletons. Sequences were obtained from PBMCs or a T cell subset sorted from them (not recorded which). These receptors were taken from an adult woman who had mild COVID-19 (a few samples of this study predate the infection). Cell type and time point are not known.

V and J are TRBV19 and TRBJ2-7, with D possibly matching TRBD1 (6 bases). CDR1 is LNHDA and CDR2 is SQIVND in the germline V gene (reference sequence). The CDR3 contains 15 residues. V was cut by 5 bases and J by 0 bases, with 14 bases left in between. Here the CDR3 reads CASSRPGQSSYEQYF. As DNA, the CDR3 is TGTGCCAGTAGTCGACCTGGACAGAGCTCCTACGAGCAGTACTTC.

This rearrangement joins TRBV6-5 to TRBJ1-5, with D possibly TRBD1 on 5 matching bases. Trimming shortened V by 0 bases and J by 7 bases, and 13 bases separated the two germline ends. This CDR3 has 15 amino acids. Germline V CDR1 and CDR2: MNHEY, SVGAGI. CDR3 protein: CASSYSRWGGQPQHF. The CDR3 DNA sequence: TGTGCCAGCAGTTACTCGAGGTGGGGGGGGCAGCCCCAGCATTTT.

The CDR3 region has the DNA TGTGCCAGCAGCTTGGCGCCACAGCCCAATGAGCAGTTCTTC. It specifies CASSLAPQPNEQFF. The chain combines TRBV5-6 with TRBJ2-1; D gene ambiguous. Trimming took 0 bases from V and 6 from J, leaving 10 bases between them. Germline CDR1 is SGHDT and CDR2 is YYEEEE. The CDR3 is 14 residues long.

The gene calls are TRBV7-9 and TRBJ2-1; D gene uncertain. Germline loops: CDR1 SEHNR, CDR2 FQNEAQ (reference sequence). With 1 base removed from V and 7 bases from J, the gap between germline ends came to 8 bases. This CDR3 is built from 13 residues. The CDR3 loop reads CASSLVARNEQFF. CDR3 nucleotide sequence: TGTGCCAGCAGCTTAGTGGCGAGGAATGAGCAGTTCTTC.

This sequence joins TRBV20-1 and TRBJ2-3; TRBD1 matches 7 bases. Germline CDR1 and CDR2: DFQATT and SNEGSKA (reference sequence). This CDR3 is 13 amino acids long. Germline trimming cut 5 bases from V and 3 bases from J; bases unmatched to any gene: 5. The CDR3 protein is CSADRAATDTQYF. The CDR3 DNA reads TGCAGTGCTGACAGGGCGGCAACAGATACGCAGTATTTT.

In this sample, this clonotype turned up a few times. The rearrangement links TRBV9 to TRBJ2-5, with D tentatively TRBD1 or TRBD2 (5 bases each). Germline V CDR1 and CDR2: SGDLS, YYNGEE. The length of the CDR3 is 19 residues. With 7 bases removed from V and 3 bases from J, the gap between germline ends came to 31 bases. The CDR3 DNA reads TGTGCCAGCGCACGGGTGGGGTCACCTCTCCGAGGGGCAGAAGAGACCCAGTACTTC. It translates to CASARVGSPLRGAEETQYF.

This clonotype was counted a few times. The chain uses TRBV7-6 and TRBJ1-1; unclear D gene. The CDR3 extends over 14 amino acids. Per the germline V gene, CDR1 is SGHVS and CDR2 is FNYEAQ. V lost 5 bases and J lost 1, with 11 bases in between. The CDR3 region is CASSRGVGNTEAFF. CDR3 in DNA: TGTGCCAGCAGCCGCGGGGTGGGGAACACTGAAGCTTTCTTT.

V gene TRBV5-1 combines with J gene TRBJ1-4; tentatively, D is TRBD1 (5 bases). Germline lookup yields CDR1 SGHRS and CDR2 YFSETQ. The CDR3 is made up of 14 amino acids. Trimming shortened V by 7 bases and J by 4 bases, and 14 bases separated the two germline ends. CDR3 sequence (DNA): TGCGCCAGCGGGCAACAGGACCATAATGAAAAACTGTTTTTT. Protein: CASGQQDHNEKLFF.